Given below is one T cell receptor (beta chain) in context. The data were taken from a study of control samples from healthy donors and cancer patients. Generated by immunoSEQ multiplex PCR, the TCRdb table keeps only in-frame clones and is missing some. The sample contains about 160,000 clones, approximately 90% of which appear only once. Deletions cut 4 bases from V and 2 bases from J, with 8 bases between. Germline CDR1 is PRHDT and CDR2 is FYEKMQ (reference sequence). The CDR3 loop spans 13 amino acids. The origin of this receptor is a man aged 25 to 45 in good health. The chain is built from TRBV13 and TRBJ2-5; the D is unclear. The sequenced sample was blood. The CDR3 loop is CASSSGLQETQYF. CDR3 in DNA: TGTGCCAGCAGCTCTGGATTACAAGAGACCCAGTACTTC.